What follows is one T cell receptor (beta chain) and its context. Sequencing used immunoSEQ multiplex PCR; TCRdb keeps in-frame clones, though not all of them. The sample has over 40,000 clones, roughly nine tenths seen once. The data originate from a study of T cell changes during pregnancy in multiple sclerosis. The germline gives CDR1 MNHEY, CDR2 SVGAGI. Trimming stripped 6 bases from V and 2 bases from J, with 10 bases between. The CDR3 covers 13 residues. This specimen was CD4+ T cells from peripheral blood mononuclear cells, taken in the second trimester of pregnancy. The genes are TRBV6-5 and TRBJ2-5, with D unclear. The sequence was collected from a female donor with multiple sclerosis, enrolled in a pregnancy study. CDR3 loop: CASRNSPQETQYF. The CDR3 nucleotides read TGTGCCAGCAGAAACTCGCCTCAAGAGACCCAGTACTTC.